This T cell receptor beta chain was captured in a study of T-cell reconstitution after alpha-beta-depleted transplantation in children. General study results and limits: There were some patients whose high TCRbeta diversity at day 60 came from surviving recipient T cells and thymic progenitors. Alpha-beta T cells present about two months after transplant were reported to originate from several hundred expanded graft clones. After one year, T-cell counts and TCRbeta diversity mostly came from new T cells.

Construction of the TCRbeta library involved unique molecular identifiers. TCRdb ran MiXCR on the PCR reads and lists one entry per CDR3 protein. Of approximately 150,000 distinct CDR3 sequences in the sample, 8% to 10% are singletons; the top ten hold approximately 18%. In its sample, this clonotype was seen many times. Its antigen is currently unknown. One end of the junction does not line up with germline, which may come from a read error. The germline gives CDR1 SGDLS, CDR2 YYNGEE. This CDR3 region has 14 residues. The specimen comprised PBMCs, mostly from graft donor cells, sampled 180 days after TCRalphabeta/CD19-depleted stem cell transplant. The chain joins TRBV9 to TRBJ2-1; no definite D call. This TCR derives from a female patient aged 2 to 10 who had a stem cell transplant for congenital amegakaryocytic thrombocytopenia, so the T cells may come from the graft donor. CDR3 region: CASTKGLGYIEQFF. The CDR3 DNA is TGTGCCAGCACCAAAGGGTTGGGATACATTGAGCAGTTCTTC.